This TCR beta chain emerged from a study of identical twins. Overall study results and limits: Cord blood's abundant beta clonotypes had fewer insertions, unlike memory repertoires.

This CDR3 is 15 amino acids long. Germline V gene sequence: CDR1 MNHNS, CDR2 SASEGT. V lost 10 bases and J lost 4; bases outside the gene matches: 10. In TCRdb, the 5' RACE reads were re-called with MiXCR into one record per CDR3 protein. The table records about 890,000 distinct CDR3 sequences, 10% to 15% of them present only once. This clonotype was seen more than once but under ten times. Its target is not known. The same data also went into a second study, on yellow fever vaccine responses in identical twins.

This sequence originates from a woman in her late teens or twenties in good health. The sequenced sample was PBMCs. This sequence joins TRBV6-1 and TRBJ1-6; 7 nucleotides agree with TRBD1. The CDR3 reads CATEGQPIYNSPLHF. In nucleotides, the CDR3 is TGTGCCACGGAGGGACAGCCTATTTATAATTCACCCCTCCACTTT.